This TCR beta chain emerged from a study of cytomegalovirus exposure and HLA in healthy donors. This clone was found a few times. Both 60 Vbeta primers and 13 Jbeta primers went into the PCR. TCRdb keeps only in-frame clones here, not all; method: immunoSEQ multiplex PCR. The profile shows approximately 160,000 clones, over 70% of them singletons. CDR1 is MNHEY and CDR2 is SVGAGI in the germline V gene. This CDR3 region has 15 residues. Trimming removed 2 bases at V and 3 bases at J, with 12 bases between. The chain is built from TRBV6-5 and TRBJ2-3; weak D call: TRBD2 (6 bases). Material for sequencing was PBMCs. This clonotype originated in a man aged 30 to 45 in good health and CMV-seropositive. CDR3 nucleotide sequence: TGTGCCAGCAGTTACCGTGGCGCGGGGACAGATACGCAGTATTTT. This codes for CASSYRGAGTDTQYF.